This entry is about one TCR beta chain. This clonotype came up many times. This clone's antigen is unknown. No much larger clone exists at a distance of one base, and base qualities are not known. The data stem from a study of T cells in Graves' hyperthyroidism and ophthalmopathy (dated by TCRdb to the late 2010s). With regard to the full study: Peripheral blood was sampled at the time of initial diagnosis, prior to any treatment. To identify TCR V-J signatures that set the groups apart, the researchers used a discovery cohort of 100 patients, made up of some 41 with Graves' ophthalmopathy and approximately 57 with stable Graves' hyperthyroidism. Prospective prediction of ophthalmopathy was tested in an independent validation cohort of some 20 hyperthyroidism patients and 15 to 17 patients who later progressed to ophthalmopathy. The roughly 91 discovery patients were randomly divided into training and test sets at a 7:3 ratio. In addition, the study compared T-cell repertoires in thyroid tissue and in blood from roughly 6 Graves' hyperthyroidism patients. Following sampling, methimazole starting at 30 mg daily was given to hyperthyroidism patients, and high-dose intravenous methylprednisolone was given to ophthalmopathy patients. The paper reports TCR Vbeta CDR3 sequencing of roughly 140 peripheral blood samples: around 41 ophthalmopathy, around 80 hyperthyroidism and approximately 17 progressor patients.

Stable Graves' hyperthyroidism was defined as the absence of progression to ophthalmopathy over 18 months of follow-up. Hyperthyroidism patients were newly diagnosed, had a disease duration of under 2 months, and were aged 18 to 65 years. The study excluded patients with uncontrolled infections, other autoimmune diseases, pregnancy or lactation. Diagnoses were based on clinical symptoms, serum thyroxine and TRAb, thyroid ultrasound and orbital computed tomography. PBMCs were isolated from about 10 ml of fresh peripheral blood by Ficoll-Paque density gradient centrifugation. Trizol reagent was used to extract total RNA, and RNA quality was then checked on an Agilent 2100 Bioanalyzer. Findings and caveats that apply to the study as a whole: Sample size was not statistically predetermined, and blinding of investigators to group allocation was not performed. In validation, the model predicted progression to ophthalmopathy with approximately 70% sensitivity and around 72% specificity, a median of about 6 months before onset. Most expanded thyroid clonotypes (frequency above 0.001) were also detected in blood, a finding suggesting that blood repertoires may reflect thyroid immune responses. Ophthalmopathy was separated from stable hyperthyroidism by a 13 V-J signature model, with approximately 86% sensitivity and roughly 84% specificity obtained in cross-validation and 80%/75% obtained in testing.

TCR beta CDR3 regions were amplified from RNA transcripts. The first round of RT-PCR for the TCR CDR3 was performed with the HTBI primer set and the Qiagen OneStep RT-PCR kit. The libraries were constructed in a second round of multiplex PCR and then size-selected and purified. Libraries were sequenced paired-end with 100 bp reads on an Illumina HiSeq2000. In the paper's pipeline: SOAPnuke was used to process the raw data, throwing out any read that contained adapters or uncalled bases, had a mean Phred below 15, or lacked an exact constant-primer or identifier match. High-quality paired reads were merged with COPE v1.2.5, and unique nucleotide sequences were defined as clonotypes. MiTCR v1.1 was used to align clonotypes to the IMGT TRBV, TRBD and TRBJ reference segments. The analysis was restricted to V-J combinations with a frequency above 0.0001, which together covered 99% to 99.2% of the repertoires. A TCS score was defined as the ratio of F50 (clonal expansion) to E x V (chaos), with BLOSUM62-based TCRdist applied between CDR3 peptides within each V-J. Welch's t-statistics and random forest reduced roughly 530 V-J features to 13, which were used in a naive Bayes classifier (R e1071). TCRdb reprocessed the public reads (quality trimming at Q25 with fastp, clone calling with MiXCR) and kept in-frame beta chains. Rows merge per CDR3 protein into single entries with the most common DNA and genes. In this record, the V and J calls reflect TCRdb's handling and not the investigators' own analysis. Within this sample are approximately 380,000 distinct CDR3 sequences, with about a fifth of them counted one time only. About 3.5% of the sample belongs to the ten largest clones.

CDR3 length: 15 amino acids, cysteine to phenylalanine. Only the CDR3 DNA stays, 45 bases, in frame from base 1. CDR1 and CDR2 (ENHRY, SYGVKD) derive from the germline V gene. V is cut by 0 bases and J by 0 bases, and the space between the germline ends is 5 bases. Sequenced sample: blood. The TCR was taken from a woman between 18 and 29 years old with Graves' hyperthyroidism. The chain links TRBV10-3 with TRBJ2-2; the D gene cannot be resolved reliably. The base sequence is TGTGCCATCAGTGAGTCGTCCGCGAACACCGGGGAGCTGTTTTTT. It codes for CAISESSANTGELFF.